A single sample is the source of the 26 T cell receptor beta chains below, sequenced in a study of human T cells and chemical hapten exposure listed by TCRdb under 2021. Libraries came from RACE. Sequenced on a NextSeq 500. TCRdb cleaned the public reads at Q25 with fastp, built clones with MiXCR and kept in-frame beta chains. For every CDR3 protein sequence, its rows merge into one entry that carries the most common genes and DNA. Across this sample there are roughly 380,000 distinct CDR3 sequences, with 5% to 6.5% seen only once. Of the sample, 2% to 3% falls within the top ten clones. The sample's time point label, in plain terms: pre-sensitization, week 0. The intended sense of this specimen's treatment or condition label: therapeutic diphenylcyclopropenone sensitization with weekly scalp DPC. Sequenced here: whole blood, sampled in connection with sensitization to the hapten diphenylcyclopropenone (DPC). The origin of the receptors is a woman aged 45-65 years with alopecia areata. Some clones in this sample may be carry-over from other donors' samples.

This clonotype occurred a few times. The chain recombines TRBV6-5 with TRBJ1-1, with 11 bases identical to TRBD1. This CDR3 comprises 13 residues. J was trimmed by 5 bases and V by 8 bases; bases with no gene match: 4. Germline V lookup: CDR1 MNHEY, CDR2 SVGAGI. The CDR3 loop is CASLGQGGTEAFF. CDR3 nucleotide sequence: TGTGCCAGCCTGGGACAGGGGGGGACTGAAGCTTTCTTT.

This clonotype was seen repeatedly, ten times or more. This sequence joins TRBV11-1 and TRBJ2-2; the D gene is possibly TRBD1 (6 bases). Germline CDR1 reads SGHAT; CDR2 reads FQDESV (reference sequence). V dropped 5 bases and J dropped 1 base, with 14 bases sitting between them. The CDR3 is made up of 16 amino acids. CDR3 protein: CASSAYTGKNTGELFF. CDR3 DNA sequence: TGTGCCAGCAGCGCATACACAGGGAAGAACACCGGGGAGCTGTTTTTT.

This clonotype was recorded a few times. V and J are TRBV18 and TRBJ1-2; perhaps TRBD1 as D (5 bases). The V gene's germline CDR1 is KGHSH and CDR2 LQKENI. The CDR3 totals 13 residues. The V end was cut by 6 bases, the J end by 4 bases, with 12 bases between. The DNA of the CDR3 is TGTGCCAGCTCTCTCACCGACAGCTATGGCTACACCTTC. Protein sequence: CASSLTDSYGYTF.

This clonotype was detected only a few times. The V and J genes are TRBV7-9 and TRBJ1-5, with D hard to call. This CDR3 region has 16 residues. From germline, CDR1 is SEHNR and CDR2 FQNEAQ (reference sequence). V shed 5 bases and J shed 1 base, with 15 bases lying between them. CDR3 loop: CASSPPEGMSNQPQHF. For the CDR3, the DNA is TGTGCCAGCAGCCCTCCAGAGGGAATGAGCAATCAGCCCCAGCATTTT.

The rearrangement uses TRBV6-2 or TRBV6-3 and TRBJ2-3; 8 nucleotides line up with TRBD1. V gave up 7 bases and J gave up 7 bases; unmatched junction bases: 13. The CDR3 spans 15 residues. Germline V lookup: CDR1 MNHEY, CDR2 SVGEGT. This chain's CDR3 is CASTRGTGEGHTQYF. In DNA form, the CDR3 reads TGTGCCAGCACCAGGGGGACAGGAGAAGGACATACGCAGTATTTT.

This clonotype was observed a few times. The V and J genes are TRBV11-2 and TRBJ1-5; no clear D. Deletions cut 1 base from V and 3 bases from J, with 10 bases between. The germline gives CDR1 SGHAT, CDR2 FQNNGV. This CDR3 is 15 amino acids long. The CDR3 region has the DNA TGTGCCAGCAGCTTAGGGCCCGAGGTCAATCAGCCCCAGCATTTT. It is translated as CASSLGPEVNQPQHF. Filled out from reference TRBV11-2 and TRBJ1-5, the complete variable domain reads EAGVAQSPRYKIIEKRQSVAFWCNPISGHATLYWYQQILGQGPKLLIQFQNNGVVDDSQLPKDRFSAERLKGVDSTLKIQPAKLEDSAVYLCASSLGPEVNQPQHFGDGTRLSIL.

The genes are TRBV5-1 and TRBJ1-2; D is unresolved. V was shortened by 0 bases and J by 7 bases, with 4 bases between the two germline ends. The germline V gene encodes CDR1 SGHRS and CDR2 YFSETQ. The CDR3 totals 11 residues. The CDR3 region has the DNA TGCGCCAGCAGCTTGGGGACTGGCTACACCTTC. This sequence encodes CASSLGTGYTF.

Many counts were recorded for this clonotype. This chain links TRBV27 with TRBJ2-1, with a possible D match to TRBD2 (6 bases). Germline loops: CDR1 MNHEY, CDR2 SMNVEV (reference sequence). The CDR3 loop spans 16 amino acids. Trimming removed 0 bases from V and 0 bases from J, with 9 bases in between. In nucleotides, the CDR3 is TGTGCCAGCAGTTTATCTAGCGGAGCCTCCTACAATGAGCAGTTCTTC. It codes for CASSLSSGASYNEQFF.

The rearrangement uses TRBV30 and TRBJ1-1; D not certain. Per the germline V gene, CDR1 is GTSNPN and CDR2 is SVGIG (reference sequence). Trimming left V 4 bases short and J 10 bases short, with 13 bases between. This CDR3 is built from 11 residues. CDR3 coding DNA: TGTGCCTGGATGAGGGCCGGAGGAGCTTTCTTT. It translates to CAWMRAGGAFF.

This chain connects TRBV7-2 to TRBJ2-2; 10 nucleotides match TRBD2. Germline CDR1 is SGHTA and CDR2 is FQGNSA. The junction had 4 bases not matched to a gene; V was cut back by 6 bases and J by 3 bases. The CDR3 is made up of 15 amino acids. DNA of the CDR3: TGTGCCAGCAGACCCGGACTAGCGGACACCGGGGAGCTGTTTTTT. Amino acids: CASRPGLADTGELFF.

The gene calls are TRBV20-1 and TRBJ2-5; a weak D match, TRBD2 (5 bases). The CDR3 is made up of 15 amino acids. Germline V gene data show CDR1 as DFQATT and CDR2 as SNEGSKA (reference sequence). The V gene lost 1 base and the J gene lost 2 bases, with 14 bases spanning the gap. Here the CDR3 reads CSARAVGSTQETQYF. The CDR3 DNA reads TGCAGTGCTAGAGCGGTTGGGAGTACTCAAGAGACCCAGTACTTC.

The J gene is TRBJ2-1, the V gene TRBV29-1, with TRBD1 as a possible D gene (5 bases). This CDR3 spans 11 amino acids. CDR1 and CDR2 from the germline V gene are SQVTM and ANQGSEA. CDR3 sequence reads: CRAWVRGEQFF. The CDR3 bases are TGCAGGGCCTGGGTAAGGGGCGAGCAGTTCTTC.

There are a few counts of this clonotype. The chain is built from TRBV7-2 and TRBJ2-3, with 8 nucleotides matching TRBD2. The CDR3 totals 15 residues. Trimming cost V 3 bases and J 2 bases; bases outside gene matches: 4. CDR1 and CDR2 (germline): SGHTA, FQGNSA. CDR3 region: CASSFSGIHTDTQYF. Here the CDR3 DNA reads TGTGCCAGCAGCTTTAGCGGGATCCACACAGATACGCAGTATTTT. Complete variable domain (other parts from reference TRBV7-2 and TRBJ2-3): GAGVSQSPSNKVTEKGKDVELRCDPISGHTALYWYRQSLGQGLEFLIYFQGNSAPDKSGLPSDRFSAERTGGSVSTLTIQRTQQEDSAVYLCASSFSGIHTDTQYFGPGTRLTVL.

A remark on this clonotype: A much bigger clone sits one base away, suggesting this may be a read error. DNA for the CDR3: TGCGCCAGCAGCAGCGGGCTCTTGGGGGACTACGAGCAGTACTTC. The encoded protein is CASSSGLLGDYEQYF. The V gene is TRBV4-3, the J gene TRBJ2-7; D possibly corresponds to TRBD2 (6 bases). The CDR3 contains 15 residues. Trimming took off 5 bases at V and 3 bases at J, with 17 bases between the two ends. The germline gives CDR1 LGHNA, CDR2 YSLEER.

The CDR3 sequence is CASSYVAYEQYF. DNA for the CDR3: TGTGCCAGCAGTTATGTTGCCTACGAGCAGTACTTC. V usage is TRBV6-6 and J usage is TRBJ2-7; no firm D call. Trimming pared 3 bases from V and 2 bases from J, leaving 5 bases between. The CDR3 is 12 amino acids. The germline gives CDR1 MNHNY, CDR2 SVGAGI (reference sequence).

Many counts were recorded for this clonotype. This rearrangement joins TRBV23-1 to TRBJ1-5; tentatively, D is TRBD1 (5 bases). TRBV23-1 is filed as an ORF, its function uncertain. The CDR3 covers 14 residues. Deletions cut 0 bases from V and 10 bases from J, with 13 bases between. Here the CDR3 reads CASSQSPEGQPQHF. In nucleotides, the CDR3 is TGCGCCAGCAGTCAATCCCCGGAAGGACAACCCCAGCATTTT.

The chain is built from TRBV3-1 and TRBJ2-3; 10 positions agree with TRBD2. Germline CDR1 is LGHDT and CDR2 is YNNKEL (reference sequence). Germline trimming cut 4 bases from V and 4 bases from J; bases unmatched to any gene: 11. CDR3 size: 17 residues. The CDR3 DNA sequence: TGTGCCAGCAGCCGTCGACTAGCGGGTACTAGCCCAGATACGCAGTATTTT. Amino acids: CASSRRLAGTSPDTQYF.

This clonotype has at least ten counts. The chain has TRBV7-8 and TRBJ2-2; D uncertain. This CDR3 has 17 amino acids. The germline CDR1 and CDR2 sequences are SGHVS and FQNEAQ. The V and J ends lost 10 bases and 3 bases respectively, with 24 bases between them. Here the CDR3 reads CATRPSYFDWDTGELFF. The CDR3 DNA sequence: TGTGCCACCCGACCCTCCTATTTCGATTGGGACACCGGGGAGCTGTTTTTT.

At least ten counts were recorded for this clonotype. The rearrangement joins TRBV6-1 to TRBJ2-1; 8 nucleotides agree with TRBD2. Germline CDR1 and CDR2: MNHNS and SASEGT. The CDR3 spans 16 residues. V gave up 6 bases and J gave up 4 bases; unmatched junction bases: 11. The CDR3 is CASRLTSGSPYNEQFF. As DNA, the CDR3 is TGTGCCAGCAGACTTACTAGCGGATCCCCTTACAATGAGCAGTTCTTC.

Only a few counts were recorded for this clonotype. The rearrangement joins TRBV5-1 to TRBJ1-5, with unresolved D. The V end lost 4 bases, the J end lost 0 bases, and 14 bases lay between the germline ends. This CDR3 comprises 16 residues. Germline values: CDR1 SGHRS, CDR2 YFSETQ. The CDR3 region is CASSTGDFLSNQPQHF. In nucleotides, the CDR3 is TGCGCCAGCAGCACCGGAGACTTCCTTAGCAATCAGCCCCAGCATTTT. The full variable domain, with the rest looked up from reference TRBV5-1 and TRBJ1-5, is KAGVTQTPRYLIKTRGQQVTLSCSPISGHRSVSWYQQTPGQGLQFLFEYFSETQRNKGNFPGRFSGRQFSNSRSEMNVSTLELGDSALYLCASSTGDFLSNQPQHFGDGTRLSIL.

This clonotype showed up just a few times. V and J are TRBV3-1 and TRBJ1-4; tentatively, D is TRBD1 (6 bases). CDR1 LGHDT and CDR2 YNNKEL come from the germline V gene (reference sequence). This CDR3 comprises 15 residues. V lost 0 bases and J 5 bases, leaving 10 bases between the germline ends. The DNA of the CDR3 is TGTGCCAGCAGCCAAGAAGCACAGGGAAATGAAAAACTGTTTTTT. The encoded protein is CASSQEAQGNEKLFF. Full variable domain (missing parts from reference TRBV3-1 and TRBJ1-4): DTAVSQTPKYLVTQMGNDKSIKCEQNLGHDTMYWYKQDSKKFLKIMFSYNNKELIINETVPNRFSPKSPDKAHLNLHINSLELGDSAVYFCASSQEAQGNEKLFFGSGTQLSVL.

This clonotype was seen many times. The genes are TRBV5-1 and TRBJ2-5; a weak D match, TRBD2 (6 bases). V was pared by 4 bases and J by 2 bases, with 15 bases between. The CDR3 is 15 residues long. The germline V gene encodes CDR1 SGHRS and CDR2 YFSETQ. The CDR3 loop is CASSPRRDGQETQYF. In DNA form, the CDR3 reads TGCGCCAGCAGCCCCCGGAGGGACGGACAAGAGACCCAGTACTTC.

This clonotype was recorded many times. The V gene is TRBV6-6, the J gene TRBJ2-2, with D perhaps being TRBD1 or TRBD2 (5 bases each). CDR3 length: 15 amino acids. Germline CDR1 MNHNY, CDR2 SVGAGI (reference sequence). V was shortened by 4 bases and J by 6 bases, with 15 bases between the two germline ends. The CDR3 DNA reads as TGTGCCAGCAGTTTCCCCTCTGGGGGTTCCGGGGAGCTGTTTTTT. Residues: CASSFPSGGSGELFF.

The table lists this clonotype with a few counts. This chain links TRBV9 with TRBJ1-3, with TRBD1 identical over 7 bases. V dropped 5 bases and J dropped 1; count of bases not matched to a gene: 6. CDR1 is SGDLS, CDR2 YYNGEE, per germline. The CDR3 is made up of 15 amino acids. The CDR3 here is CASSATGDSGNTIYF. The CDR3 coding sequence is TGTGCCAGCAGTGCTACAGGGGATTCTGGAAACACCATATATTTT. Full variable domain (remainder filled in from reference TRBV9 and TRBJ1-3): DSGVTQTPKHLITATGQRVTLRCSPRSGDLSVYWYQQSLDQGLQFLIQYYNGEERAKGNILERFSAQQFPDLHSELNLSSLELGDSALYFCASSATGDSGNTIYFGEGSWLTVV.

This clonotype was recorded many times. CDR3 loop: CASSLGSGNNQPQHF. In DNA form, the CDR3 reads TGTGCCAGCAGTTTAGGGTCAGGGAACAATCAGCCCCAGCATTTT. J is TRBJ1-5 and V is TRBV27; possibly TRBD1 for D (5 bases). From germline, CDR1 is MNHEY and CDR2 SMNVEV (reference sequence). The V end was cut by 2 bases, the J end by 3 bases, with 11 bases between. The CDR3 runs to 15 residues.

This clonotype came up a few times. The J gene is TRBJ2-2, the V gene TRBV3-1, with 9 bases fitting TRBD1. V shed 6 bases, J shed 6 bases, and the junction held 8 bases outside the gene matches. Germline V gene data show CDR1 as LGHDT and CDR2 as YNNKEL (reference sequence). The CDR3 is 15 residues long. CDR3 DNA sequence: TGTGCCAGCAGGCCGGGACAGGGAATGGCCGGGGAGCTGTTTTTT. Protein: CASRPGQGMAGELFF.